This T cell receptor beta chain was sequenced for a study of vaccination effects on CD4 cells after COVID-19. Measured with immunoSEQ multiplex PCR; TCRdb has only the in-frame clones, and not every one. The sample has 65,000 to 80,000 clones, around 77% seen once. Note on this clone: Its antigen is still unknown.

Investigators separated out CD4+ T cells once approximately 10 days of culture had passed. Sample: CD4+ T cells from PBMCs cultured without peptide, taken before COVID-19 vaccination. The sequence derives from a human donor who received a COVID-19 vaccine.

For the CDR3, the DNA is TGTGCCAGCTCACCAGTCGACACGCCACACTATGGCTACACCTTC. Encoded protein: CASSPVDTPHYGYTF. The chain combines TRBV18 with TRBJ1-2; the D is unclear. The CDR3 has 15 residues. CDR1 and CDR2 (germline): KGHSH, LQKENI. The germline V and J ends were trimmed by 2 bases and 3 bases, with 13 bases remaining between them.